The next 16 T cell receptor beta chains were all read from a single sample in a study of somatic mutations in cytotoxic T cells in rheumatoid arthritis. Sequencing was performed with immunoSEQ multiplex PCR; in TCRdb, only in-frame clones are kept and a portion is missing. The table includes 9,500 to 13,000 clones, roughly 71% detected once. Material for sequencing was CD8+ T cells sorted from blood. The receptors shown here come from an adult with rheumatoid arthritis.

The V call is TRBV27, the J call TRBJ1-4; 7 nucleotides align to TRBD1. This CDR3 comprises 12 residues. Trimming at V came to 6 bases and at J to 14 bases, leaving 9 bases not matched to a gene. In germline, CDR1 is MNHEY, CDR2 SMNVEV (reference sequence). CDR3 bases: TGTGCCAGCAGACCCAGACAGGGTGGTCTGTTTTTT. It yields the protein CASRPRQGGLFF.

This clone showed up just once. The chain employs TRBV7-3 and TRBJ2-1; 10 positions agree with TRBD2. The V gene's germline CDR1 is SGHTA and CDR2 FQGTGA. The junction had 8 bases not matched to a gene; V was cut back by 4 bases and J by 8 bases. This CDR3 comprises 15 residues. The CDR3 DNA reads as TGTGCCAGCAGCTCGCTAGCGGGGGCGAGGGATGAGCAGTTCTTC. It yields the protein CASSSLAGARDEQFF.

This chain links TRBV11-2 with TRBJ2-5, with D possibly matching TRBD1 (5 bases). Germline values: CDR1 SGHAT, CDR2 FQNNGV. The CDR3 covers 16 residues. Trimming pared 6 bases from V and 1 base from J, leaving 18 bases between. The CDR3 DNA reads TGTGCCAGCAGGGCCTTTGGTGGGGCCTTCCAAGAGACCCAGTACTTC. It specifies CASRAFGGAFQETQYF.

This sequence joins TRBV7-3 and TRBJ2-1; tentative D call: TRBD2 (6 bases). Germline CDR1 reads SGHTA; CDR2 reads FQGTGA. This CDR3 is built from 16 residues. V dropped 1 base and J dropped 4 bases, with 14 bases sitting between them. CDR3 residues: CASSLSGRGQYNEQFF. The DNA of the CDR3 is TGTGCCAGCAGCTTAAGTGGGCGGGGCCAATACAATGAGCAGTTCTTC.

The chain has TRBV5-4 and TRBJ2-7; no clear D gene. The CDR3 length is 15 residues. V was shortened by 5 bases and J by 7 bases, with 22 bases between the two germline ends. CDR1 and CDR2 (germline): SGHNT, YYREEE (reference sequence). In DNA form, the CDR3 reads TGTGCCAGCAGTCCTTGGGCAGGTTTAAGGTATGAGCAGTACTTC. Its protein product is CASSPWAGLRYEQYF.

The sample holds one count of this clone. The rearrangement links TRBV9 to TRBJ2-5; D may be TRBD1 (6 bases). V lost 6 bases and J lost 5, with 20 bases in between. This CDR3 is 15 amino acids long. Germline V lookup: CDR1 SGDLS, CDR2 YYNGEE. The CDR3 protein is CASTTTVGGGETQYF. The CDR3 DNA reads as TGTGCCAGCACGACGACTGTAGGGGGTGGGGAGACCCAGTACTTC.

The chain recombines TRBV5-4 with TRBJ2-1; TRBD1 is a possible D gene (6 bases). V lost 0 bases, J lost 10 bases, and 14 bases lay in between. Germline CDR1 is SGHNT and CDR2 is YYREEE (reference sequence). The CDR3 runs 14 residues. The CDR3 protein is CASSLGDTPGEQFF. CDR3 in DNA: TGTGCCAGCAGCTTGGGGGACACTCCAGGCGAGCAGTTCTTC.

DNA for the CDR3: TGTGCCAGCAGTTTGCGAGGACTAGCGGGGGCCTTCAGCTCCTACAATGAGCAGTTCTTC. Protein sequence: CASSLRGLAGAFSSYNEQFF. The chain combines TRBV27 with TRBJ2-1, with 13 bases identical to TRBD2. This CDR3 spans 20 amino acids. The junction had 11 bases not matched to a gene; V was cut back by 3 bases and J by 0 bases. Per the germline V gene, CDR1 is MNHEY and CDR2 is SMNVEV (reference sequence).

The V and J genes are TRBV11-3 and TRBJ1-1; D possibly corresponds to TRBD1 (5 bases). Germline assignment: CDR1 SGHNT and CDR2 YENEEA. V lost 6 bases to trimming and J lost 4 bases, with 9 bases between them. The CDR3 contains 12 residues. This chain's CDR3 is CASSWTSTEAFF. The CDR3 DNA sequence: TGTGCCAGCAGTTGGACATCCACTGAAGCTTTCTTT.

In its sample, this clone was seen a few times. The chain couples TRBV23-1 to TRBJ1-5; a possible D gene is TRBD1 (5 bases). TRBV23-1 is filed as an ORF, its function uncertain. V shed 9 bases and J shed 4 bases, with 19 bases lying between them. The CDR3 totals 15 residues. CDR3 in DNA: TGCGCCAGTCCCCATCGGGGGTGCCCGAATCAGCCCCAGCATTTT. It is translated as CASPHRGCPNQPQHF.

V gene TRBV4-2 combines with J gene TRBJ1-1; no definite D call. CDR3 size: 15 residues. Trimming took off 3 bases at V and 0 bases at J, with 11 bases between the two ends. Germline V lookup: CDR1 LGHNA, CDR2 YNFKEQ. CDR3 amino acids: CASSQPGVLNTEAFF. CDR3 nucleotide sequence: TGTGCCAGCAGCCAGCCCGGAGTGCTGAACACTGAAGCTTTCTTT.

The chain joins TRBV4-1 to TRBJ1-5; D unresolved. This CDR3 comprises 18 residues. Germline V gives CDR1 MGHRA, CDR2 YSYEKL. The V and J ends lost 1 base and 4 bases respectively, with 20 bases between them. The CDR3, as DNA: TGCGCCAGCAGCCAAGGTGTCCCGGCAGGAGGGTTTAATCAGCCCCAGCATTTT. Residues: CASSQGVPAGGFNQPQHF.

There are a few counts of this clone. The CDR3 DNA sequence: TGTGCCAGCAGCTTGGACAGGGTGGGCACTGAAGCTTTCTTT. Translation gives CASSLDRVGTEAFF. This chain uses TRBV5-4 with TRBJ1-1; possible D gene TRBD1, 6 bases. V gave up 0 bases and J gave up 4 bases, with 10 bases separating them. Germline CDR1 is SGHNT and CDR2 is YYREEE (reference sequence). The CDR3 length is 14 residues. Together with reference TRBV5-4 and TRBJ1-1, the CDR3 gives the full variable domain: ETGVTQSPTHLIKTRGQQVTLRCSSQSGHNTVSWYQQALGQGPQFIFQYYREEENGRGNFPPRFSGLQFPNYSSELNVNALELDDSALYLCASSLDRVGTEAFFGQGTRLTVV.

V gene TRBV19 combines with J gene TRBJ2-1, with no clear D. The CDR3 runs to 13 residues. V dropped 4 bases and J dropped 0 bases, with 4 bases sitting between them. CDR1 is LNHDA and CDR2 is SQIVND in the germline V gene (reference sequence). The CDR3 bases are TGTGCCAGTAGTACGAACTCCTACAATGAGCAGTTCTTC. Its protein is CASSTNSYNEQFF.

The rearrangement uses TRBV27 and TRBJ1-1; D gene ambiguous. The length of the CDR3 is 11 residues. In germline, CDR1 is MNHEY, CDR2 SMNVEV (reference sequence). V dropped 6 bases and J dropped 1 base, with 3 bases sitting between them. The CDR3 bases are TGTGCCAGCAGGAAGAACACTGAAGCTTTCTTT. Translation: CASRKNTEAFF.

This clone was seen only a few times. The chain links TRBV7-9 to TRBJ2-1, with 16 bases lining up with TRBD2. Germline V gene lookup returns CDR1 SEHNR and CDR2 FQNEAQ (reference sequence). The V and J ends lost 7 bases and 1 base, in that order; junction bases with no gene match: 7. The CDR3 sequence is 18 residues long. CDR3 DNA sequence: TGTGCCAGCACCATGGGACTAGCGGGGGGGCCGTCCTACAATGAGCAGTTCTTC. It specifies CASTMGLAGGPSYNEQFF.